The 5 T cell receptor beta chains below were found in one sample sequenced in a study of response to subunit inactivated influenza vaccine. Using its own MiXCR run on the RT-PCR reads, TCRdb lists one record per CDR3 protein. The sample includes 590,000 or so distinct CDR3 sequences, around 13% of them seen just once. Sequencing was performed on PBMCs from blood, taken around 14 days before vaccination. The receptor set was obtained from a man aged 50 to 59 who received an inactivated influenza vaccine.

This sequence joins TRBV11-2 and TRBJ2-5; no definite D call. Deletions cut 4 bases from V and 3 bases from J, with 9 bases between. The CDR3 covers 13 residues. From germline, CDR1 is SGHAT and CDR2 FQNNGV. CDR3 in amino acids: CASSSIWEETQYF. The CDR3 coding sequence is TGTGCCAGCAGCTCAATATGGGAAGAGACCCAGTACTTC.

This clonotype was observed many times. This sequence joins TRBV5-1 and TRBJ2-6; D perhaps matches TRBD1 (6 bases). V lost 2 bases to trimming and J lost 1 base, with 13 bases between them. CDR1 and CDR2 (germline): SGHRS, YFSETQ. There are 17 residues in the CDR3. CDR3 coding DNA: TGCGCCAGCAGCTTTGGGATGGGACAATCTGGGGCCAACGTCCTGACTTTC. Translated: CASSFGMGQSGANVLTF. Using reference TRBV5-1 and TRBJ2-6 for the parts outside the CDR3, the full variable domain is KAGVTQTPRYLIKTRGQQVTLSCSPISGHRSVSWYQQTPGQGLQFLFEYFSETQRNKGNFPGRFSGRQFSNSRSEMNVSTLELGDSALYLCASSFGMGQSGANVLTFGAGSRLTVL.

This chain connects TRBV9 to TRBJ2-5, with TRBD2 matching over 14 bases. The CDR3 has 15 amino acids. The J segment lost 5 bases and the V segment lost 3 bases, leaving 3 bases of the junction unmatched. CDR1 is SGDLS and CDR2 is YYNGEE in the germline V gene. The CDR3 loop is CASSAGLAGVETQYF. CDR3 sequence (DNA): TGTGCCAGCAGCGCGGGACTAGCGGGAGTGGAGACCCAGTACTTC. Full variable domain (remainder filled in from reference TRBV9 and TRBJ2-5): DSGVTQTPKHLITATGQRVTLRCSPRSGDLSVYWYQQSLDQGLQFLIQYYNGEERAKGNILERFSAQQFPDLHSELNLSSLELGDSALYFCASSAGLAGVETQYFGPGTRLLVL.

V is TRBV6-1 and J is TRBJ2-1; D gene unclear. Germline-derived CDR1 and CDR2 are MNHNS and SASEGT. Trimming cost V 4 bases and J 4 bases, with 17 bases left between them. The CDR3 is 16 amino acids. CDR3 nucleotides: TGTGCCAGCAGTGCCCCCCTAACTTCTGCTTACAATGAGCAGTTCTTC. Translation gives CASSAPLTSAYNEQFF.

The DNA of the CDR3 is TGTGCCAGCAGCCAAGATTTTTGGGGGCAAGAGACCCAGTACTTC. Amino acids: CASSQDFWGQETQYF. The chain is built from TRBV4-2 and TRBJ2-5; D possibly uses TRBD1 or TRBD2 (5 bases each). CDR1 and CDR2 from the germline V gene are LGHNA and YNFKEQ. Trimming shortened V by 0 bases and J by 2 bases, and 10 bases separated the two germline ends. The CDR3 has 15 residues.